A selection of T cell receptor beta chains follows, all from one sample in a study of response to subunit inactivated influenza vaccine. Via MiXCR, TCRdb re-called the RT-PCR reads, giving one row per CDR3 protein. The profile shows about 520,000 distinct CDR3 sequences, about 25% of them singletons. The sequences come from CD4+ T cells sorted from PBMCs, collected 5 days after vaccination. The receptors were sampled from a man between 50 and 59 years old who received an inactivated influenza vaccine. Both conserved end residues are part of each CDR3. A D gene is named only where the DNA matches it firmly. Size is omitted from some rows. Given values are once, few, many or a class for expanded clones.

abundance: -; v_gene: TRBV2; len: 14; d_gene: -; j_gene: TRBJ1-5; CDR3nt: TGTGCCAGCAGTGAAGCAGGGGGGATTCAGCCCCAGCATTTT; CDR3aa: CASSEAGGIQPQHF
abundance: -; v_gene: TRBV6-1; len: 17; d_gene: TRBD1; j_gene: TRBJ1-1; CDR3nt: TGTGCCAGCAGTGAACCGGGACAGCCTCACCGTGGTACTGAAGCTTTCTTT; CDR3aa: CASSEPGQPHRGTEAFF
abundance: -; v_gene: TRBV12-3/TRBV12-4; len: 14; d_gene: TRBD1; j_gene: TRBJ2-3; CDR3nt: TGTGCCAGCGGAACACAGGGGTGGTCAGATACGCAGTATTTT; CDR3aa: CASGTQGWSDTQYF
abundance: -; v_gene: TRBV30; len: 14; d_gene: TRBD2; j_gene: TRBJ2-3; CDR3nt: TGTGCCTGGAGTGCGCTAGCGGGTGCAGATACGCAGTATTTT; CDR3aa: CAWSALAGADTQYF
abundance: few; v_gene: TRBV15; len: 16; d_gene: TRBD2; j_gene: TRBJ2-1; CDR3nt: TGTGCCACCAGCAGAGGTGTAGCGGGAGGGCAAGATGAGCAGTTCTTC; CDR3aa: CATSRGVAGGQDEQFF
abundance: few; v_gene: TRBV5-1; len: 14; d_gene: -; j_gene: TRBJ1-2; CDR3nt: TGCGCCAGCAGCTTGGGGAGTTCTGCCTATGGCTACACCTTC; CDR3aa: CASSLGSSAYGYTF
abundance: -; v_gene: TRBV6-5; len: 11; d_gene: -; j_gene: TRBJ1-2; CDR3nt: TGTGCCAGCAGTGGGGACTCAGGCTACACCTTC; CDR3aa: CASSGDSGYTF
abundance: -; v_gene: TRBV7-2; len: 13; d_gene: -; j_gene: TRBJ2-7; CDR3nt: TGTGCCAGCAGCTTAGGTCCCTCGCACGAGCAGTACTTC; CDR3aa: CASSLGPSHEQYF
abundance: once; v_gene: TRBV12-3/TRBV12-4; len: 16; d_gene: TRBD2; j_gene: TRBJ2-5; CDR3nt: TGTGCCAGCAGTCGGGGACTAGCGGGAGGAGGGGAGACCCAGTACTTC; CDR3aa: CASSRGLAGGGETQYF
abundance: -; v_gene: TRBV20-1; len: 15; d_gene: TRBD1; j_gene: TRBJ1-5; CDR3nt: TGCAGTGCTAGTCCCAGGACAGGGGGAATTCAGCCCCAGCATTTT; CDR3aa: CSASPRTGGIQPQHF
abundance: -; v_gene: TRBV4-3; len: 14; d_gene: -; j_gene: TRBJ1-1; CDR3nt: TGCGCCAGCAGCTCTTTCGGGGCGGGCACTGAAGCTTTCTTT; CDR3aa: CASSSFGAGTEAFF
abundance: many; v_gene: TRBV27; len: 17; d_gene: -; j_gene: TRBJ1-1; CDR3nt: TGTGCCAGCAGTTTATCCATATGGGGCAGAAGGAACACTGAAGCTTTCTTT; CDR3aa: CASSLSIWGRRNTEAFF
abundance: -; v_gene: TRBV7-2; len: 14; d_gene: TRBD1; j_gene: TRBJ2-7; CDR3nt: TGTGCCAGCAGCCGAGGGACAGGCGGCCTCGAGCAGTACTTC; CDR3aa: CASSRGTGGLEQYF
abundance: -; v_gene: TRBV5-1; len: 15; d_gene: -; j_gene: TRBJ1-2; CDR3nt: TGCGCCAGCAGCTTGGCCCTCGGGGTCTCGGATGGCTACACCTTC; CDR3aa: CASSLALGVSDGYTF
abundance: -; v_gene: TRBV12-3/TRBV12-4; len: 14; d_gene: TRBD1; j_gene: TRBJ1-5; CDR3nt: TGTGCCAGTCGGACAGGGGCAAGCAATCAGCCCCAGCATTTT; CDR3aa: CASRTGASNQPQHF
abundance: -; v_gene: TRBV7-8; len: 15; d_gene: TRBD2; j_gene: TRBJ2-2; CDR3nt: TGTGCCAGCAGCTTAGCCGCCCGGGGGGCCGGGGAGCTGTTTTTT; CDR3aa: CASSLAARGAGELFF
abundance: -; v_gene: TRBV2; len: 13; d_gene: -; j_gene: TRBJ2-7; CDR3nt: TGTCGACCGTCGGAAACCTACGCCTACGAGCAGTACTTC; CDR3aa: CRPSETYAYEQYF
abundance: few; v_gene: TRBV10-3; len: 15; d_gene: -; j_gene: TRBJ2-2; CDR3nt: TGTGCCATCAGTGAGACCCGCGAGCGTGCCGGGGAGCTGTTTTTT; CDR3aa: CAISETRERAGELFF
abundance: few; v_gene: TRBV7-2; len: 14; d_gene: -; j_gene: TRBJ2-1; CDR3nt: TGTGCCAGCAGCCGTTCAATTTCGGGACCAACCGAGTTCTTC; CDR3aa: CASSRSISGPTEFF
abundance: -; v_gene: TRBV12-3/TRBV12-4; len: 14; d_gene: -; j_gene: TRBJ2-7; CDR3nt: TGTGCCAGCAGTTTTCAGGGAAGGGACTACGAGCAGTACTTC; CDR3aa: CASSFQGRDYEQYF
abundance: -; v_gene: TRBV28; len: 14; d_gene: TRBD1; j_gene: TRBJ2-7; CDR3nt: TGTGCCAGCAGACGCACCGGACAGGGGTACGAGCAGTACTTC; CDR3aa: CASRRTGQGYEQYF
abundance: -; v_gene: TRBV10-3; len: 15; d_gene: -; j_gene: TRBJ1-6; CDR3nt: TGTGCCATCAGTGAAGCACAGGGCTGGAATTCACCCCTCCACTTT; CDR3aa: CAISEAQGWNSPLHF
abundance: few; v_gene: TRBV7-2; len: 13; d_gene: TRBD1; j_gene: TRBJ1-2; CDR3nt: TGTGCCAGCAGTGCCGGGACAGGGGTCGGCTACACCTTC; CDR3aa: CASSAGTGVGYTF
abundance: -; v_gene: TRBV15; len: 12; d_gene: -; j_gene: TRBJ2-2; CDR3nt: TGTGCCACCAGCAGCAGGCTGGGGGAGCTGTTTTTT; CDR3aa: CATSSRLGELFF
abundance: -; v_gene: TRBV7-9; len: 14; d_gene: TRBD1; j_gene: TRBJ2-1; CDR3nt: TGTGCCAGCAGCTTACCCGGGACAGGGTTACAGCAGTTCTTC; CDR3aa: CASSLPGTGLQQFF
abundance: -; v_gene: TRBV4-2; len: 16; d_gene: TRBD2; j_gene: TRBJ2-7; CDR3nt: TGTGCCAGCAGCAGGGCTGGCAGCGGGAGGTTCTACGAGCAGTACTTC; CDR3aa: CASSRAGSGRFYEQYF
abundance: once; v_gene: TRBV6-1; len: 13; d_gene: -; j_gene: TRBJ2-3; CDR3nt: TGTGCCAGCAGTGAAAGACCGGAAGATACGCAGTATTTT; CDR3aa: CASSERPEDTQYF
abundance: -; v_gene: TRBV12-3/TRBV12-4; len: 12; d_gene: -; j_gene: TRBJ2-5; CDR3nt: TGTGCCAGCACCCAGGGGTTGGAGACCCAGTACTTC; CDR3aa: CASTQGLETQYF
abundance: -; v_gene: TRBV5-6; len: 15; d_gene: -; j_gene: TRBJ1-3; CDR3nt: TGTGCCAGCAGCTTGGAGGGGATTTCTGGAAACACCATATATTTT; CDR3aa: CASSLEGISGNTIYF
abundance: -; v_gene: TRBV10-3; len: 14; d_gene: -; j_gene: TRBJ2-7; CDR3nt: TGTGCCATCAGTGAGTCAGAGGGAGGAGGCGAGCAGTACTTC; CDR3aa: CAISESEGGGEQYF
abundance: few; v_gene: TRBV21-1; len: 14; d_gene: -; j_gene: TRBJ2-5; CDR3nt: TGTGCCAGCAGCCCCACTAGCGCGAAAGAGACCCAGTACTTC; CDR3aa: CASSPTSAKETQYF
abundance: few; v_gene: TRBV11-1; len: 12; d_gene: -; j_gene: TRBJ1-1; CDR3nt: TGTGCCAGCAGCGATAGAGTAACTGAAGCTTTCTTT; CDR3aa: CASSDRVTEAFF
abundance: -; v_gene: TRBV5-1; len: 15; d_gene: -; j_gene: TRBJ1-6; CDR3nt: TGCGCCAGCAGCTTGGATGGACCGGATAATTCACCCCTCCACTTT; CDR3aa: CASSLDGPDNSPLHF
abundance: -; v_gene: TRBV20-1; len: 17; d_gene: TRBD1; j_gene: TRBJ1-1; CDR3nt: TGCAGTGCTAGAGATCGGGTTTGGGGACAGACGAACACTGAAGCTTTCTTT; CDR3aa: CSARDRVWGQTNTEAFF
abundance: -; v_gene: TRBV7-6; len: 15; d_gene: TRBD2; j_gene: TRBJ2-3; CDR3nt: TGTGCCAGCAGCTTTAGGACTAGCGCTACAGATACGCAGTATTTT; CDR3aa: CASSFRTSATDTQYF
abundance: -; v_gene: TRBV20-1; len: 16; d_gene: -; j_gene: TRBJ2-7; CDR3nt: TGCAGTGCTAGGGCCCTTCGGGGTAGCCGACCCTACGAGCAGTACTTC; CDR3aa: CSARALRGSRPYEQYF
abundance: few; v_gene: TRBV12-3/TRBV12-4; len: 15; d_gene: -; j_gene: TRBJ2-1; CDR3nt: TGTGCCAGCACGGCTCCGGTGGGGTACCGCAATGAGCAGTTCTTC; CDR3aa: CASTAPVGYRNEQFF
abundance: -; v_gene: TRBV6-2/TRBV6-3; len: 18; d_gene: -; j_gene: TRBJ2-1; CDR3nt: TGTGCCAGCAGTTACCCCGCGTTTCGGGTAGCCGCGGGCAATGAGCAGTTCTTC; CDR3aa: CASSYPAFRVAAGNEQFF
abundance: -; v_gene: TRBV20-1; len: 15; d_gene: -; j_gene: TRBJ2-1; CDR3nt: TGCAGTGCAGATGAAACAGGACCCATCTACAATGAGCAGTTCTTC; CDR3aa: CSADETGPIYNEQFF
abundance: many; v_gene: TRBV12-3/TRBV12-4; len: 17; d_gene: TRBD2; j_gene: TRBJ2-7; CDR3nt: TGTGCCAGCAGTTCCGGGACTAGCGGGTGGAGCTCCTACGAGCAGTACTTC; CDR3aa: CASSSGTSGWSSYEQYF
abundance: -; v_gene: TRBV14; len: 18; d_gene: TRBD1; j_gene: TRBJ2-3; CDR3nt: TGTGCCAGCAGCCAAACCTACAGGGGATCCCTAAGCACAGATACGCAGTATTTT; CDR3aa: CASSQTYRGSLSTDTQYF